This TCR beta chain comes out of a study of T cells in Graves' hyperthyroidism and ophthalmopathy. Overall study: Prior to any treatment, at the point of initial diagnosis, peripheral blood was collected.

Patients with ophthalmopathy all had a Clinical Activity Score of at least 3, a NOSPECS grade of at least 4 and duration under 3 months. Together with thyroid ultrasound, orbital computed tomography, serum thyroxine and TRAb, clinical symptoms were used for diagnoses. Overall study findings and caveats: Blood also showed most of the thyroid clonotypes that were expanded above 0.001.

RNA transcripts were the template for amplifying TCR beta CDR3 regions. HTBI primers drove first-round RT-PCR of the TCR CDR3. TCRdb re-called the multiplex PCR reads with MiXCR, one entry per CDR3 protein. Of under 350,000 distinct CDR3 sequences listed, approximately 13% are singletons. V lost 8 bases, J lost 4 bases, and 12 bases lay in between. CDR1 is MDHEN and CDR2 is SYDVKM in the germline V gene. The CDR3 length is 12 residues. This clonotype was seen a few times. Its specificity is not known. Input material: blood. The J gene is TRBJ2-7, the V gene TRBV28; possible D gene TRBD2, 7 bases. The origin of this receptor is a woman aged 40-49 years with Graves' ophthalmopathy. The CDR3 sequence is CASREGGYEQYF. CDR3 DNA sequence: TGTGCCAGCCGAGAGGGGGGGTACGAGCAGTACTTC.